Sequencing of this TCR beta chain was carried out in a study of T cells in Graves' hyperthyroidism and ophthalmopathy. Researchers defined stable Graves' hyperthyroidism as no ophthalmopathy progression within 18 months. This clonotype came up many times. J lost 0 bases, V lost 5 bases, and 17 bases had no gene match. The CDR3 is made up of 20 amino acids. Germline V gene sequence: CDR1 SGHTA, CDR2 FQGTGA. There were TCR beta CDR3 regions amplified from RNA transcripts. First-round RT-PCR with HTBI primers amplified the TCR CDR3 region. TCRdb reprocessed the multiplex PCR reads via MiXCR and lists one record per CDR3 protein. The data contain roughly 420,000 distinct CDR3 sequences, less than 20% of them singletons.

The receptor comes from a woman under 30 with Graves' hyperthyroidism. What was sequenced was blood. V and J are TRBV7-3 and TRBJ2-3; TRBD2 matches at 10 bases. The chain's CDR3 is CASSRLPPTSGVNSTDTQYF. In DNA form, the CDR3 reads TGTGCCAGCAGCCGCCTTCCCCCCACTAGCGGGGTGAATAGCACAGATACGCAGTATTTT. Filled out from reference TRBV7-3 and TRBJ2-3, the complete variable domain reads GAGVSQTPSNKVTEKGKYVELRCDPISGHTALYWYRQSLGQGPEFLIYFQGTGAADDSGLPNDRFFAVRPEGSVSTLKIQRTERGDSAVYLCASSRLPPTSGVNSTDTQYFGPGTRLTVL.